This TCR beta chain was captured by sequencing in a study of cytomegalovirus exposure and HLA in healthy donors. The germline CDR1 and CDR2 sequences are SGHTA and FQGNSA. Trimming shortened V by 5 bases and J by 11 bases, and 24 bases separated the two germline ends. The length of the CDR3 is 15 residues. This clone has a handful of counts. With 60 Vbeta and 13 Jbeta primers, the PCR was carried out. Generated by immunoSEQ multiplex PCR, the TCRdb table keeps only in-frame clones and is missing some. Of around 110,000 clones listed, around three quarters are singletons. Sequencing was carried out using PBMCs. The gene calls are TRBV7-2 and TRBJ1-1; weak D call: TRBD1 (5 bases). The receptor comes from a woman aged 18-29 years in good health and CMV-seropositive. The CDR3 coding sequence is TGTGCCAGCAGCCATGGAGGGGTCGGGGCGTACCGGGCTTTCTTT. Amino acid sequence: CASSHGGVGAYRAFF.